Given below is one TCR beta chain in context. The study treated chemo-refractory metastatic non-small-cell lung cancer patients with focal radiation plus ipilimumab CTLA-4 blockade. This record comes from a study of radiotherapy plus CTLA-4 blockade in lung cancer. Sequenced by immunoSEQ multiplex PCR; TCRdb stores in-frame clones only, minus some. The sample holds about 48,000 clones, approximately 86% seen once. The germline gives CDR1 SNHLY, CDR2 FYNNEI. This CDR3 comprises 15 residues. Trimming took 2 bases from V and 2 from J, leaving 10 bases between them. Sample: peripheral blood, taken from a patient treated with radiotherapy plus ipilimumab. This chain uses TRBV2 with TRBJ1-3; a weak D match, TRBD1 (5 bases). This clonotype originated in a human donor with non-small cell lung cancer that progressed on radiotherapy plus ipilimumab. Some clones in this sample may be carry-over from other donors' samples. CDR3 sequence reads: CASSEQGGTGNTIYF. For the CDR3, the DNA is TGTGCCAGCAGTGAACAGGGAGGCACTGGAAACACCATATATTTT. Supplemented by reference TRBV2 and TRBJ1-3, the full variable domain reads EPEVTQTPSHQVTQMGQEVILRCVPISNHLYFYWYRQILGQKVEFLVSFYNNEISEKSEIFDDQFSVERPDGSNFTLKIRSTKLEDSAMYFCASSEQGGTGNTIYFGEGSWLTVV.